This passage covers 15 T cell receptor beta chains from one sample sequenced in a study of control samples from healthy donors and cancer patients. Sequencing was performed with immunoSEQ multiplex PCR; in TCRdb, only in-frame clones are kept and a portion is missing. The sample contains over 150,000 clones, roughly 94% of which appear only once. The sample consisted of blood. These receptors were obtained from a woman aged 18-35 years in good health.

The rearrangement joins TRBV7-9 to TRBJ1-1, with D tentatively TRBD1 (6 bases). Between the trimmed V and J ends, which lost 0 bases and 2 bases, there was a span of 10 bases. CDR1 SEHNR and CDR2 FQNEAQ come from the germline V gene (reference sequence). The CDR3 is 15 residues long. Here the CDR3 DNA reads TGTGCCAGCAGCTTAGCGCACAGGGCAAACACTGAAGCTTTCTTT. Its translation is CASSLAHRANTEAFF.

The gene calls are TRBV19 and TRBJ2-3; 9 bases match TRBD1. After removal of 5 bases from V and 2 bases from J, the junction contained 5 bases not matched to a gene. The CDR3 has 15 residues. Per germline, CDR1 LNHDA and CDR2 SQIVND (reference sequence). The CDR3 is CASSAYRGLTDTQYF. CDR3 coding DNA: TGTGCCAGTAGTGCCTACAGGGGGCTCACAGATACGCAGTATTTT.

This clone appeared a single time. The chain joins TRBV3-1 (or the pseudogene TRBV3-2) to TRBJ1-2; D is undetermined. Germline-derived CDR1 and CDR2 are LGHDT and YNNKEL (reference sequence). V was clipped by 0 bases and J by 8 bases, with 19 bases between them. There are 16 residues in the CDR3. Here the CDR3 DNA reads TGTGCCAGCAGCCAAGACTGGCCTTCCCCTATGAAGGGCTACACCTTC. It yields the protein CASSQDWPSPMKGYTF.

The rearrangement links TRBV5-6 to TRBJ2-7; the D gene is possibly TRBD2 (5 bases). The germline V and J ends were trimmed by 0 bases and 5 bases, with 9 bases remaining between them. The CDR3 runs 13 residues. The germline V gene has CDR1 SGHDT and CDR2 YYEEEE. The CDR3 here is CASSLVGRNEQYF. The CDR3 nucleotides are TGTGCCAGCAGCTTGGTGGGGAGAAACGAGCAGTACTTC.

The J gene is TRBJ1-5, the V gene TRBV6-2 or TRBV6-3; TRBD1 is a possible D gene (5 bases). Trimming removed 5 bases from V and 6 bases from J, with 11 bases in between. Germline V CDR1 and CDR2: MNHEY, SVGEGT. CDR3 length: 13 residues. In DNA, the CDR3 is TGTGCCAGCAGTAGGGACGGCCTTCAGCCCCAGCATTTT. Its protein product is CASSRDGLQPQHF.

This sequence joins TRBV6-5 and TRBJ1-6, with TRBD1 matching over 7 bases. The CDR3 totals 14 residues. V lost 6 bases, J lost 8 bases, and 7 bases stayed unmatched. The germline V gene has CDR1 MNHEY and CDR2 SVGAGI. This CDR3 reads CASRPGQEDSPLHF. The CDR3 DNA sequence: TGTGCCAGCAGGCCAGGACAGGAGGATTCACCCCTCCACTTT.

This clone was seen just once. Here the CDR3 reads CASSEGLAGETQYF. In nucleotides, the CDR3 is TGTGCCAGTAGTGAGGGACTAGCAGGAGAGACCCAGTACTTC. J is TRBJ2-5 and V is TRBV19; 9 bases agree with TRBD2. The CDR3 is 14 residues long. Germline-derived CDR1 and CDR2 are LNHDA and SQIVND (reference sequence). V dropped 5 bases and J dropped 4; count of bases not matched to a gene: 5.

The chain couples TRBV6-5 to TRBJ2-3; 8 bases match TRBD1. Germline assignment: CDR1 MNHEY and CDR2 SVGAGI. This CDR3 spans 14 amino acids. The junction had 7 bases not matched to a gene; V was cut back by 7 bases and J by 4 bases. The DNA of the CDR3 is TGTGCCAGCAACGAACAGGGGGTCTCAGATACGCAGTATTTT. It translates to CASNEQGVSDTQYF.

J is TRBJ2-2 and V is TRBV6-2 or TRBV6-3; 7 nucleotides match TRBD1. The CDR3 covers 15 residues. After removal of 6 bases from V and 2 bases from J, the junction contained 6 bases not matched to a gene. Germline V gives CDR1 MNHEY, CDR2 SVGEGT. The DNA for the CDR3 is TGTGCCAGCAGCACCGGGACAGTTAACACCGGGGAGCTGTTTTTT. Amino acid sequence: CASSTGTVNTGELFF.

The rearrangement uses TRBV13 and TRBJ2-7, with 7 bases matching TRBD2. The length of the CDR3 is 16 residues. CDR1 PRHDT and CDR2 FYEKMQ come from the germline V gene (reference sequence). After removal of 1 base from V and 7 bases from J, the junction contained 13 bases not matched to a gene. DNA of the CDR3: TGTGCCAGCAGCTTAGAAGGTTGGCTAGCGGCGAAAGAGCAGTACTTC. Its protein product is CASSLEGWLAAKEQYF.

The chain employs TRBV6-2 or TRBV6-3 and TRBJ2-5; D is unclear. Per the germline V gene, CDR1 is MNHEY and CDR2 is SVGEGT. The CDR3 has 10 residues. Deletions cut 3 bases from V and 7 bases from J, with 3 bases between. Here the CDR3 DNA reads TGTGCCAGCAGTTATGGGACCCAGTACTTC. Translating gives CASSYGTQYF.

This sequence joins TRBV15 and TRBJ2-7, with 12 nucleotides matching TRBD2. Germline-derived CDR1 and CDR2 are LNHNV and YYDKDF (reference sequence). This CDR3 has 15 residues. The trim removed 3 bases at V and 7 bases at J, leaving 7 bases unmatched. CDR3 DNA: TGTGCCACCAGCAGGGTTTCGGGACTAGCGGGTGAGCAGTACTTC. Translated: CATSRVSGLAGEQYF.

V is TRBV28 and J is TRBJ1-5, with TRBD1 matching 10 bases. The CDR3 has 15 amino acids. Trimming cost V 5 bases and J 4 bases; bases outside gene matches: 5. Germline values: CDR1 MDHEN, CDR2 SYDVKM. CDR3 region: CASSTGQGRNQPQHF. CDR3 in DNA: TGTGCCAGCAGTACGGGACAGGGGAGAAATCAGCCCCAGCATTTT.

The chain has TRBV6-1 and TRBJ1-4; D is unresolved. Between the trimmed V and J ends, which lost 2 bases and 0 bases, there was a span of 7 bases. This CDR3 has 15 amino acids. From germline, CDR1 is MNHNS and CDR2 SASEGT. The chain's CDR3 is CASSEYTTTNEKLFF. The DNA for the CDR3 is TGTGCCAGCAGTGAATATACGACAACTAATGAAAAACTGTTTTTT.

This chain's CDR3 is CASSPYKLALNEQFF. CDR3 in DNA: TGTGCCAGCAGCCCCTATAAACTAGCGCTCAATGAGCAGTTCTTC. The rearrangement links TRBV9 to TRBJ2-1, with 7 bases matching TRBD2. Germline CDR1 SGDLS, CDR2 YYNGEE. The CDR3 spans 15 residues. The trim removed 4 bases at V and 6 bases at J, leaving 10 bases unmatched.